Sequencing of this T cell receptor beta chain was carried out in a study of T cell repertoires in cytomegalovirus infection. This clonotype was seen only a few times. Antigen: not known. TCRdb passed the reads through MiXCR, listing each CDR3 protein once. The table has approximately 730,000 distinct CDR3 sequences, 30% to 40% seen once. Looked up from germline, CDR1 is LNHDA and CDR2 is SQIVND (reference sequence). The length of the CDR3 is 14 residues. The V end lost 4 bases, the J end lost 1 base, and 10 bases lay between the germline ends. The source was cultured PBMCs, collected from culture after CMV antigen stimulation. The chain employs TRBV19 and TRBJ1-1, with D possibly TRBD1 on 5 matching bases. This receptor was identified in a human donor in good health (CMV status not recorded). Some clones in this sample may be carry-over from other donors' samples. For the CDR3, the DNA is TGTGCCAGTAGTACCGACAGTTGGAACACTGAAGCTTTCTTT. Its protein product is CASSTDSWNTEAFF.